This TCR beta chain was recorded in a study of radiation and T cells in renal cell carcinoma. Overall study findings and caveats: From baseline, blood top tumor clonotypes peaked at 2 weeks post-radiation. Baseline intratumoral clonotype presence is unknown without pretreatment biopsies.

Germline V gene lookup returns CDR1 MDHEN and CDR2 SYDVKM. The CDR3 extends over 14 amino acids. Trimming took 7 bases from V and 3 from J; bases not matched to a gene: 7. With regard to this clone: Antigen unknown.

This table comes from immunoSEQ multiplex PCR, and its TCRdb copy is limited to in-frame clones, with some not included. The data contain about 86,000 clones, around 81% of them singletons. Time point defined: blood 4 weeks post-SBRT, at nephrectomy. Treatment described: 15 Gy SBRT to primary tumor, nephrectomy 4 weeks later. Nephrectomy followed 15 Gy stereotactic body radiation by 4 weeks. The sequence derives from a man aged 45-60 years with renal cell carcinoma. The gene calls are TRBV28 and TRBJ2-7; 9 nucleotides line up with TRBD1. The material sequenced was blood, taken from a patient whose treatment included radiotherapy and nephrectomy. CDR3 sequence reads: CASTTGGKGYEQYF. DNA for the CDR3: TGTGCCAGCACCACAGGGGGCAAGGGCTACGAGCAGTACTTC.